The sequence of this TCR beta chain was determined in a study of T-cell reconstitution after alpha-beta-depleted transplantation in children. Notes on the study in general: Newly produced T cells mostly accounted for T-cell counts and diversity one year post-transplant. Recipient T cells and thymic progenitors that survived gave rise to the high TCRbeta diversity observed at day 60 in some patients.

Unique molecular identifiers were incorporated when the TCRbeta library was constructed. From the PCR reads, TCRdb called clonotypes with MiXCR, one entry per CDR3 protein. Of about 17,000 distinct CDR3 sequences in the sample, around 12% were seen once. Note on this clonotype: As yet, its antigen is unknown.

Germline V gene lookup returns CDR1 SEHNR and CDR2 FQNEAQ (reference sequence). This CDR3 is built from 14 residues. The V and J ends lost 3 bases and 9 bases, in that order; junction bases with no gene match: 6. The clonotype comes from a boy under two years old who had a stem cell transplant for Wiskott-Aldrich syndrome, so the T cells may come from the graft donor. J is TRBJ2-1 and V is TRBV7-9; 9 bases align to TRBD2. The material was PBMCs, mostly from graft donor cells, obtained 180 days after TCRalphabeta/CD19-depleted stem cell transplant. This CDR3 reads CASSFAGGQGEQFF. CDR3 in DNA: TGTGCCAGCAGCTTTGCGGGAGGGCAGGGTGAGCAGTTCTTC.